A selection of T cell receptor beta chains follows, all from one sample in a study of OX40 agonist ivuxolimab in advanced cancers. Assay: immunoSEQ multiplex PCR; the TCRdb copy retains only in-frame clones and omits some. The sample yields approximately 99,000 clones, 86% seen once. Sample: CD4+ or CD8+ T cells sorted from blood, taken in a trial of the OX40 agonist ivuxolimab. Every receptor here comes from an adult with an advanced solid tumor such as melanoma, head and neck, liver or kidney cancer. Both conserved end residues are trimmed from each CDR3. Fields, in order: clone size, V gene, CDR3 protein. Only part of the rows carry a size: once, few, many, or a class if the clone is expanded.

clone_size: once
v_call: TRBV6-5
cdr3_aa: ASSLGQGSYEQY

clone_size: .
v_call: TRBV19
cdr3_aa: ASSIKSTGKNEKLF

clone_size: .
v_call: TRBV6-5
cdr3_aa: ASSSISGAS

clone_size: once
v_call: TRBV29-1
cdr3_aa: SVEENYEQY

clone_size: .
v_call: TRBV27
cdr3_aa: ASSFLNNEQF

clone_size: once
v_call: TRBV6-6
cdr3_aa: ASIKGLARTGELF

clone_size: .
v_call: TRBV5-4
cdr3_aa: ASSGGGVLKETQY

clone_size: .
v_call: TRBV19
cdr3_aa: ATGTGSSYNEQF

clone_size: .
v_call: TRBV4-2
cdr3_aa: ASSQDSGRGRDGYT

clone_size: .
v_call: TRBV7-9
cdr3_aa: ASSSQGTNQPQH

clone_size: .
v_call: TRBV10-2
cdr3_aa: ASSESTTGGTEAF

clone_size: .
v_call: TRBV15
cdr3_aa: ATSRGGLYGYT

clone_size: .
v_call: TRBV5-1
cdr3_aa: ASSLVGDNYNEQF

clone_size: .
v_call: TRBV7-8
cdr3_aa: ASSSTPGTTEAF

clone_size: .
v_call: TRBV9
cdr3_aa: ASSPIPGREQY

clone_size: .
v_call: TRBV18
cdr3_aa: ASSPESAPGANVLT

clone_size: .
v_call: TRBV7-7
cdr3_aa: ASSPRLAGGGETQY

clone_size: .
v_call: TRBV2
cdr3_aa: ASSESTVNTEAF

clone_size: .
v_call: TRBV27
cdr3_aa: ASRSMGEAF

clone_size: .
v_call: TRBV19
cdr3_aa: ASSLPGTDTQY

clone_size: .
v_call: TRBV5-4
cdr3_aa: ASTVGTGELF

clone_size: once
v_call: TRBV11-2
cdr3_aa: ASSLDRQGIRLSYNEQF

clone_size: few
v_call: TRBV7-9
cdr3_aa: ASSLQLPNEKLF

clone_size: .
v_call: TRBV30
cdr3_aa: AWSVYRAGANVLT

clone_size: .
v_call: TRBV15
cdr3_aa: ATSRVIKGTQETQY

clone_size: .
v_call: TRBV10-1
cdr3_aa: ASSAVQITGELF

clone_size: .
v_call: TRBV18
cdr3_aa: ASSPGKMNTEAF

clone_size: .
v_call: TRBV29-1
cdr3_aa: SVAGQMNTEAF

clone_size: .
v_call: TRBV29-1
cdr3_aa: SAVGLTSYEQY

clone_size: .
v_call: TRBV2
cdr3_aa: ASSQETLYSNQPQH

clone_size: .
v_call: TRBV10-3
cdr3_aa: ATWTSGRETQY

clone_size: .
v_call: TRBV19
cdr3_aa: ASSPGTSPNEKLF

clone_size: .
v_call: TRBV27
cdr3_aa: ASSFTADGNQPQH